This TCR beta chain was found in a study of blood T cell repertoires in COVID-19. Study as a whole: Whether acute or convalescent, the COVID-19 samples came from the United States, Italy and Spain. Sources were T cells, B-cell-depleted T cells, or PBMCs; the material itself was cDNA or gDNA.

The table lists this clone with a count of one. This CDR3 spans 13 amino acids. V was cut by 5 bases and J by 4 bases, with 11 bases left in between. In germline, CDR1 is MDHEN, CDR2 SYDVKM. Cohorts were determined from participant-reported clinical history. In the original processing: Scientists estimated how many nucleated cells there were by amplifying reference gene primers. Libraries were prepared by immunoSEQ multiplex PCR; TCRdb keeps only in-frame clonotypes and omits some of them. V, J and clone size derive from that table, while D and trimming were established from the DNA sequence. This table has around 300,000 clones, about 93% appearing once.

The receptor was isolated from a woman aged 25 to 45 who had recovered from COVID-19. The rearrangement joins TRBV28 to TRBJ1-2; a weak D match, TRBD1 (5 bases). The sequencing sample was made of PBMCs or T cells enriched from blood (not recorded which). Written as DNA, the CDR3 is TGTGCCAGCAGTGCCCGGGACTCCTATGGCTACACCTTC. It encodes CASSARDSYGYTF.